This T cell receptor beta chain was sequenced during a study of T cell changes during pregnancy in multiple sclerosis. This clone has a handful of counts. The protocol was immunoSEQ multiplex PCR, while the TCRdb copy is restricted to in-frame clones and leaves out a portion. The sample yields some 37,000 clones, 91% seen once. The V gene lost 2 bases and the J gene lost 7 bases, with 9 bases spanning the gap. CDR1 MGHRA and CDR2 YSYEKL come from the germline V gene. The CDR3 loop spans 12 amino acids. The clonotype comes from a female donor with multiple sclerosis, enrolled in a pregnancy study. This chain links TRBV4-1 with TRBJ2-7; D is possibly TRBD1 (5 bases). Sample: CD8+ T cells from peripheral blood mononuclear cells, taken after pregnancy. This chain's CDR3 is CASSQRKGEQYF. CDR3 nucleotide sequence: TGCGCCAGCAGCCAACGCAAGGGGGAGCAGTACTTC.